The T cell receptor beta chain described here comes from a study of blood T cell repertoires in COVID-19. In the study overall: Acute and convalescent COVID-19 specimens originated in the United States, Italy and Spain. PBMCs, B-cell-depleted T cells, or T cells provided the cDNA or gDNA that made up the material.

Per the authors' pipeline: Nucleated cell counts were estimated from reference gene primer amplification. TCRdb keeps only in-frame clones here, not all; method: immunoSEQ multiplex PCR. V and J calls and clone size come straight from that table; D and trimming were deduced from the DNA. This sample yields a few hundred thousand clones, of which 80% to 90% are seen a single time; 1% belongs to the top ten. The clonotype comes from a man aged 45-65 years with active or convalescent COVID-19. The sequencing input was peripheral blood.

For the CDR3, the DNA is TGTGCCAGTAGTATCATCGACAGGGACACTGAAGCTTTCTTT. Protein sequence: CASSIIDRDTEAFF. The genes are TRBV19 and TRBJ1-1, with 7 positions matching TRBD1. Germline V CDR1 and CDR2: LNHDA, SQIVND (reference sequence). J was trimmed by 3 bases and V by 3 bases; bases with no gene match: 4. CDR3 length equals 14 residues.